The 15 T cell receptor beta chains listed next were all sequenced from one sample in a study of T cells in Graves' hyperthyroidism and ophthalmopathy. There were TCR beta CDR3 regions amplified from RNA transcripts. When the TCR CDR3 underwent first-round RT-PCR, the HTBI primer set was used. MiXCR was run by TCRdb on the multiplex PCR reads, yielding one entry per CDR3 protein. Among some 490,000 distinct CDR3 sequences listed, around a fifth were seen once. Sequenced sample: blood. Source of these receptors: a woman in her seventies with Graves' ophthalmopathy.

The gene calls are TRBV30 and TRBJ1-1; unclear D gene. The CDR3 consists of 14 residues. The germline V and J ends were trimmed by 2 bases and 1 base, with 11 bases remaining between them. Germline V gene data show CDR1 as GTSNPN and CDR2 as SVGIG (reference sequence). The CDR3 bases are TGTGCCTGGAGTAGAATCGACGGGAACACTGAAGCTTTCTTT. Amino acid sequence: CAWSRIDGNTEAFF.

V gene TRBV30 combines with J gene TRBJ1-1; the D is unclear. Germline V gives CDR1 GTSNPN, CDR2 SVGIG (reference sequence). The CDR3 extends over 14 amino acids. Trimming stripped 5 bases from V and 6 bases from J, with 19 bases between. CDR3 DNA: TGTGCCTGGTATCACGGGTTGGGGTTGGCTGAAGCTTTCTTT. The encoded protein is CAWYHGLGLAEAFF.

CDR3 region: CASSPGGLTGELFF. The CDR3 nucleotides read TGTGCCAGCAGCCCGGGAGGGCTCACCGGGGAGCTGTTTTTT. The V call is TRBV7-9, the J call TRBJ2-2; 8 nucleotides agree with TRBD2. V gave up 5 bases and J gave up 4 bases; unmatched junction bases: 3. Germline lookup yields CDR1 SEHNR and CDR2 FQNEAQ (reference sequence). The CDR3 loop spans 14 amino acids.

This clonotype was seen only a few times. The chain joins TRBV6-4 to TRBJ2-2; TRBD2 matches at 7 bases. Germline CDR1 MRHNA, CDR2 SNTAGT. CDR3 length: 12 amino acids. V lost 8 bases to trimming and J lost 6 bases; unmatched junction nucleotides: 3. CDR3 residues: CASQRGSGELFF. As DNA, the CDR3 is TGTGCCAGCCAGCGGGGTTCCGGGGAGCTGTTTTTT.

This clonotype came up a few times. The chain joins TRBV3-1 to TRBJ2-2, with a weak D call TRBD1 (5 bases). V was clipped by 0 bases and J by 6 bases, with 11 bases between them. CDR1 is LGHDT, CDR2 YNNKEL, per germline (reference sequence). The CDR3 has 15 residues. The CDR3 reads CASSQESRVAGELFF. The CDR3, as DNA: TGTGCCAGCAGCCAAGAATCCAGGGTCGCCGGGGAGCTGTTTTTT.

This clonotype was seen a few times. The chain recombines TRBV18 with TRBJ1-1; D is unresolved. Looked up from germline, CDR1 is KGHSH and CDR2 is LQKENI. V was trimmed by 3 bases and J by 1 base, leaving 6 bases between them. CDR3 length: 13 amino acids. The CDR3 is CASSPFRNTEAFF. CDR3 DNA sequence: TGTGCCAGCTCACCGTTCAGGAACACTGAAGCTTTCTTT.

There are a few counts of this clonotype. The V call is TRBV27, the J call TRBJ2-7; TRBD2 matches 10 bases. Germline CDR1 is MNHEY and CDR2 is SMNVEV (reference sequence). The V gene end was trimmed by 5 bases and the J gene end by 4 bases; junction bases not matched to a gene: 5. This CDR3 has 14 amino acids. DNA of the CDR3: TGTGCCAGCAGTGCCTCTAGCGGGAGATACGAGCAGTACTTC. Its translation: CASSASSGRYEQYF.

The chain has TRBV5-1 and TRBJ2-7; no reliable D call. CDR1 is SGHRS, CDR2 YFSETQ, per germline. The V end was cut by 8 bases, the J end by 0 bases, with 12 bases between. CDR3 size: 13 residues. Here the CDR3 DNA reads TGCGCCAGTGGAGCGCGACCCTCCTACGAGCAGTACTTC. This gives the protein CASGARPSYEQYF.

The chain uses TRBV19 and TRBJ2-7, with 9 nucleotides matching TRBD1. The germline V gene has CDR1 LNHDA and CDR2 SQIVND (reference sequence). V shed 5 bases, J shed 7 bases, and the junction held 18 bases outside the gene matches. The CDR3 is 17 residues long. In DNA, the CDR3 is TGTGCCAGTAGTCCTCCACCGGGACAGGGACTTCTACGGGAGCAGTACTTC. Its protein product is CASSPPPGQGLLREQYF.

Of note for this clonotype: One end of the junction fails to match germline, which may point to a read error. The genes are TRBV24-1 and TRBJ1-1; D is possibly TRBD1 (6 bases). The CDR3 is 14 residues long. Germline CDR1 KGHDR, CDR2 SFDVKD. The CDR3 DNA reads TGTGCCACTAGTGCCGGGACACCGAACACTGAAGCTTTCTTT. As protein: CATSAGTPNTEAFF.

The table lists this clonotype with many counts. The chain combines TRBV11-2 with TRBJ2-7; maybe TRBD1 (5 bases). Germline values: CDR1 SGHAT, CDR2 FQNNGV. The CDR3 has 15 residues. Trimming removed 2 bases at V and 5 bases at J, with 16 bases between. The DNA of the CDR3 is TGTGCCAGCAGCTTATTACCGGACAAGACAAACGAGCAGTACTTC. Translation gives CASSLLPDKTNEQYF.

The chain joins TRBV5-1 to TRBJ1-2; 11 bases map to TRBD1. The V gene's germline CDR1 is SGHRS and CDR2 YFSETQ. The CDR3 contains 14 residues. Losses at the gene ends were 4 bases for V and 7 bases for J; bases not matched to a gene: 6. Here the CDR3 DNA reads TGCGCCAGCAGCCCGCCCGGGACAGGGGGTGGCTACACCTTC. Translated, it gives CASSPPGTGGGYTF. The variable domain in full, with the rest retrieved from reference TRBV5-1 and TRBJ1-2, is KAGVTQTPRYLIKTRGQQVTLSCSPISGHRSVSWYQQTPGQGLQFLFEYFSETQRNKGNFPGRFSGRQFSNSRSEMNVSTLELGDSALYLCASSPPGTGGGYTFGSGTRLTVV.

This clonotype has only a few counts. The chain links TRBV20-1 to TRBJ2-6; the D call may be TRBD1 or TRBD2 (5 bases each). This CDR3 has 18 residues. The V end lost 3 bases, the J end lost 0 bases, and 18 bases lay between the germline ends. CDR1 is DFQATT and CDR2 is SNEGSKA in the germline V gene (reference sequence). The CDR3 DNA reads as TGCAGTGCTAGGAATCGGGGCAGGGCCTACTCTGGGGCCAACGTCCTGACTTTC. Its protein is CSARNRGRAYSGANVLTF.

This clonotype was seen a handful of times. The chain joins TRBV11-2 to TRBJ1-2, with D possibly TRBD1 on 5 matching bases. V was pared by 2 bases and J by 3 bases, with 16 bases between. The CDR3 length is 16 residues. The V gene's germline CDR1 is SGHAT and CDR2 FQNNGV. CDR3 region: CASSLYGTPADYGYTF. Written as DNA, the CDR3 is TGTGCCAGCAGCTTATACGGGACGCCAGCGGACTATGGCTACACCTTC.

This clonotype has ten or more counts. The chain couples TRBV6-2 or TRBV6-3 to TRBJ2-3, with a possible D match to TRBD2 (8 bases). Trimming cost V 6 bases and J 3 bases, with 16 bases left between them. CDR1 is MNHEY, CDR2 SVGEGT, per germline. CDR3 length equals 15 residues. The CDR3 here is CASRPGRGRTDTQYF. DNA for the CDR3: TGTGCCAGCAGACCCGGGAGGGGGCGAACAGATACGCAGTATTTT.